This T cell receptor beta chain was sequenced for a study of vaccination and CD4 T cells after COVID-19. Study as a whole: No peptide, an HIV-1 Nef pool, or a CEFX pool was what each control culture received.

Germline-derived CDR1 and CDR2 are MGHRA and YSYEKL. This CDR3 has 15 residues. The ends were cut back, 2 bases at V and 4 bases at J, with 14 bases in the middle. The treatment was: 10-day PBMC culture with coronavirus spike peptide pools or control peptides (ViraFEST assay). With peptide pools, ViraFEST first expanded antigen-specific T cells and afterwards sequenced their TCRs. This clonotype has more than one count but fewer than ten. Its matching antigen is unknown. Sequenced with the Oncomine TCR Beta short-read assay was DNA taken from cultured CD4+ T cells. TCRdb used MiXCR to reprocess the PCR reads, holding one entry per CDR3 protein. Of 20,000 to 30,000 distinct CDR3 sequences in the sample, roughly 58% were seen once.

The sample taken for sequencing was CD4+ T cells from blood, cultured in vitro. The chain employs TRBV4-1 and TRBJ1-2, with unresolved D. The receptor's source is a human donor who had recovered from COVID-19. The CDR3 nucleotides are TGCGCCAGCAGCCAAATAACACGTGCCCGCTATGGCTACACCTTC. This translates into CASSQITRARYGYTF.